These 21 T cell receptor beta chains came from one sample sequenced in a study of blood T cell repertoires in COVID-19 (dated by TCRdb to the early 2020s). Receptor amplification or capture employed the immunoSEQ multiplex PCR assay. TCRdb limited this immuneACCESS table to in-frame rearrangements with V and J called. A share of clones is missing; checked studies link under half to unresolved V genes, and the rest is unexplained. For this sample there are more than 150,000 clones; about 86% appear just once. Roughly 14% of the sample is taken by the ten largest. The sample taken for sequencing was peripheral blood. These TCRs come from a man younger than 45 with active or convalescent COVID-19.

The CDR3 spells CASSQRTGSNQPQHF. The CDR3 DNA follows: TGTGCCAGCAGCCAAAGGACGGGAAGCAATCAGCCCCAGCATTTT. The J gene is TRBJ1-5, the V gene TRBV7-2; D not certain. V was cut by 5 bases and J by 1 base, with 12 bases left in between. The CDR3 length is 15 residues. The V gene's germline CDR1 is SGHTA and CDR2 FQGNSA.

The chain carries TRBV3-1 (or the pseudogene TRBV3-2) and TRBJ1-3; the D gene is possibly TRBD1 (6 bases). V lost 2 bases and J 3 bases, leaving 11 bases between the germline ends. The CDR3 loop spans 15 amino acids. Germline V gene lookup returns CDR1 LGHDT and CDR2 YNNKEL (reference sequence). DNA of the CDR3: TGTGCCAGCAGCCAACAACAGGGTGGTGGAAACACCATATATTTT. Translation gives CASSQQQGGGNTIYF.

V gene TRBV10-3 combines with J gene TRBJ2-1, with D tentatively TRBD2 (5 bases). The germline V and J ends were trimmed by 8 bases and 4 bases, with 24 bases remaining between them. Germline values: CDR1 ENHRY, CDR2 SYGVKD. The CDR3 sequence is 17 residues long. The CDR3 region has the DNA TGTGCCATCGCTAGGACCACCTTGGGGAGTGGGTACAATGAGCAGTTCTTC. This encodes CAIARTTLGSGYNEQFF.

The rearrangement links TRBV6-1 to TRBJ1-6; maybe TRBD1 (5 bases). The ends were cut back, 0 bases at V and 7 bases at J, with 13 bases in the middle. The CDR3 length is 16 residues. Per germline, CDR1 MNHNS and CDR2 SASEGT. CDR3 amino acids: CASSEARRAINSPLHF. In DNA, the CDR3 is TGTGCCAGCAGTGAAGCGCGCAGGGCGATAAATTCACCCCTCCACTTT.

V and J are TRBV19 and TRBJ2-3, with 8 nucleotides matching TRBD2. Germline CDR1 LNHDA, CDR2 SQIVND (reference sequence). This CDR3 comprises 15 residues. With V trimmed by 3 bases and J by 6 bases, 8 bases remained unmatched. CDR3 sequence reads: CASSIPSGSIDTQYF. The CDR3 nucleotides are TGTGCCAGTAGTATCCCAAGCGGGAGCATCGATACGCAGTATTTT.

The chain links TRBV28 to TRBJ1-2, with TRBD1 as a possible D gene (6 bases). Trimming took off 6 bases at V and 7 bases at J, with 21 bases between the two ends. The CDR3 has 15 amino acids. The germline gives CDR1 MDHEN, CDR2 SYDVKM. CDR3 region: CASSQPGGAHGGYTF. CDR3 bases: TGTGCCAGCAGCCAACCTGGGGGGGCGCATGGTGGCTACACCTTC.

This chain links TRBV19 with TRBJ1-1, with TRBD1 matching over 7 bases. Trimming took 7 bases from V and 2 from J; bases not matched to a gene: 7. From germline, CDR1 is LNHDA and CDR2 SQIVND (reference sequence). The CDR3 loop spans 14 amino acids. The CDR3: CASTLTGVNTEAFF. The CDR3 DNA sequence: TGTGCCAGTACCCTTACAGGGGTTAACACTGAAGCTTTCTTT.

This clone has a handful of counts. The rearrangement uses TRBV28 and TRBJ1-1; perhaps TRBD1 as D (5 bases). This CDR3 has 12 residues. Trimming shortened V by 5 bases and J by 9 bases, and 13 bases separated the two germline ends. Germline V lookup: CDR1 MDHEN, CDR2 SYDVKM. The CDR3 bases are TGTGCCAGCAGTACCCGACAGAAGAAAGCTTTCTTT. The encoded protein is CASSTRQKKAFF.

V usage is TRBV5-8 and J usage is TRBJ1-3; a weak D match, TRBD1 (6 bases). The V gene's germline CDR1 is SGHTS and CDR2 YDEGEE. This CDR3 has 14 amino acids. Trimming removed 2 bases from V and 4 bases from J, with 10 bases in between. The CDR3 loop is CASSFAGGGNTIYF. Written as DNA, the CDR3 is TGTGCCAGCAGCTTCGCTGGGGGCGGAAACACCATATATTTT.

The chain links TRBV6-5 to TRBJ2-7, with D possibly being TRBD1 (6 bases). Germline V gives CDR1 MNHEY, CDR2 SVGAGI. The CDR3 loop spans 13 amino acids. CDR3 sequence: CASSPTGRYEQYV. In DNA, the CDR3 is TGTGCCAGCAGTCCGACAGGCCGCTACGAGCAGTATGTC.

This rearrangement joins TRBV29-1 to TRBJ2-1; 10 bases match TRBD2. Germline V gives CDR1 SQVTM, CDR2 ANQGSEA. The CDR3 has 15 amino acids. CDR3 residues: CSGGGSGRTYNEQFF. The CDR3 nucleotides are TGCAGTGGGGGAGGTAGCGGGAGGACCTACAATGAGCAGTTCTTC.

This rearrangement joins TRBV4-1 to TRBJ1-2; no definite D call. This CDR3 comprises 16 residues. V was trimmed by 0 bases and J by 6 bases, leaving 17 bases between them. The V gene's germline CDR1 is MGHRA and CDR2 YSYEKL. CDR3: CASSQDALAQINGYTF. CDR3 DNA sequence: TGCGCCAGCAGCCAAGATGCTTTGGCACAGATAAATGGCTACACCTTC.

J is TRBJ1-1 and V is TRBV27; TRBD1 matches at 7 bases. The CDR3 contains 13 residues. Germline values: CDR1 MNHEY, CDR2 SMNVEV (reference sequence). The junction had 2 bases not matched to a gene; V was cut back by 3 bases and J by 4 bases. This CDR3 reads CASSFQGGTEAFF. CDR3 in DNA: TGTGCCAGCAGTTTTCAGGGGGGCACTGAAGCTTTCTTT.

In this sample, this clone turned up once. The CDR3 sequence: CASSLDSRRGGQETQYF. CDR3 DNA: TGTGCCAGCAGCTTGGATAGCAGGCGGGGGGGCCAAGAGACCCAGTACTTC. The chain recombines TRBV5-6 with TRBJ2-5; 9 bases map to TRBD2. Germline lookup yields CDR1 SGHDT and CDR2 YYEEEE. V lost 0 bases and J lost 1; bases outside the gene matches: 7. There are 17 residues in the CDR3.

The chain carries TRBV28 and TRBJ1-1, with 8 bases matching TRBD1. The junction had 10 bases not matched to a gene; V was cut back by 6 bases and J by 1 base. There are 16 residues in the CDR3. Germline values: CDR1 MDHEN, CDR2 SYDVKM. The CDR3 here is CASSSTWTGRNTEAFF. In DNA, the CDR3 is TGTGCCAGCAGCTCAACCTGGACAGGGCGGAACACTGAAGCTTTCTTT.

The V call is TRBV12-3 or TRBV12-4, the J call TRBJ2-7, with 9 bases lining up with TRBD2. Trimming at V came to 3 bases and at J to 3 bases, leaving 0 bases not matched to a gene. The CDR3 contains 13 residues. The CDR3 bases are TGTGCCAGCAGTTTTAGCGGGAGCTACGAGCAGTACTTC. Protein product: CASSFSGSYEQYF.

The chain links TRBV18 to TRBJ2-7; 9 nucleotides align to TRBD1. CDR1 and CDR2 from the germline V gene are KGHSH and LQKENI. V lost 6 bases, J lost 0 bases, and 9 bases stayed unmatched. This CDR3 region has 16 residues. The CDR3 loop reads CASSRGTGRSSYEQYV. The CDR3 DNA reads TGTGCCAGCTCCCGAGGGACAGGGAGAAGCTCCTACGAGCAGTACGTC.

The rearrangement joins TRBV11-3 to TRBJ2-7, with a tentative D call TRBD2 (5 bases). Germline V gene data show CDR1 as SGHNT and CDR2 as YENEEA. CDR3 length: 13 residues. V was shortened by 6 bases and J by 7 bases, with 16 bases between the two germline ends. The CDR3 loop is CASRRGPAGEQYF. CDR3 nucleotides: TGTGCCAGCAGGAGAGGGCCGGCAGGAGAGCAGTACTTC.

This chain uses TRBV19 with TRBJ1-1; 7 bases are shared with TRBD1. The CDR3 spans 14 residues. Germline CDR1 and CDR2: LNHDA and SQIVND (reference sequence). Trimming at V came to 7 bases and at J to 4 bases, leaving 9 bases not matched to a gene. CDR3 region: CASKIRGIGTEAFF. The CDR3 DNA reads as TGTGCCAGTAAGATCAGGGGGATCGGCACTGAAGCTTTCTTT.

V is TRBV27 and J is TRBJ2-4; D possibly corresponds to TRBD2 (5 bases). Germline CDR1 reads MNHEY; CDR2 reads SMNVEV (reference sequence). The CDR3 contains 13 residues. Deletions cut 4 bases from V and 4 bases from J, with 8 bases between. The CDR3 spells CASSYGGKNIQYF. CDR3 coding DNA: TGTGCCAGCAGTTACGGCGGGAAAAACATTCAGTACTTC.

The chain employs TRBV28 and TRBJ2-7; a possible D gene is TRBD1 (5 bases). Trimming shortened V by 6 bases and J by 7 bases, and 22 bases separated the two germline ends. CDR1 is MDHEN and CDR2 is SYDVKM in the germline V gene. The CDR3 has 15 residues. The CDR3 region is CASRIQVLPRCEQYV. CDR3 nucleotide sequence: TGTGCCAGCAGGATACAGGTCCTTCCTCGGTGTGAGCAGTACGTC.